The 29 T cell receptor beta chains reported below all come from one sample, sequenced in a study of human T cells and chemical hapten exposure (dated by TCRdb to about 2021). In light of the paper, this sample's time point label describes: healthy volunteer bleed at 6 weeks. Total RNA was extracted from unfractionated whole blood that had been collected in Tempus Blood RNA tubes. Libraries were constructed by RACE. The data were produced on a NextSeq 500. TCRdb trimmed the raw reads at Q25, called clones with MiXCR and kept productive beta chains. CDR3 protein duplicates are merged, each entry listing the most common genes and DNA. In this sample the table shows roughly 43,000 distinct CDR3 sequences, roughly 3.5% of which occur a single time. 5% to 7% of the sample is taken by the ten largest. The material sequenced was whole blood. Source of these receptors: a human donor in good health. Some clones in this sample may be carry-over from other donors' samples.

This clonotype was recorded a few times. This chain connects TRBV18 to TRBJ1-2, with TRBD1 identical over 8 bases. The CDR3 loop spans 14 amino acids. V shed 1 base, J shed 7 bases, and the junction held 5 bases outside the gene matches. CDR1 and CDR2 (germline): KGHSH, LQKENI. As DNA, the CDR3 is TGTGCCAGCTCACCACGGACAGGGATTCGTGGCTACACCTTC. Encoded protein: CASSPRTGIRGYTF.

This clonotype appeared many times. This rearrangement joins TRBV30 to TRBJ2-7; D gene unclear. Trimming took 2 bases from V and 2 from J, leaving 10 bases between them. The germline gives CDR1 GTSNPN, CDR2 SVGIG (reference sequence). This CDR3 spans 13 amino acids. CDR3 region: CAWSRDPTYEQYF. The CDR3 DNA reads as TGTGCCTGGAGTAGGGATCCCACCTACGAGCAGTACTTC.

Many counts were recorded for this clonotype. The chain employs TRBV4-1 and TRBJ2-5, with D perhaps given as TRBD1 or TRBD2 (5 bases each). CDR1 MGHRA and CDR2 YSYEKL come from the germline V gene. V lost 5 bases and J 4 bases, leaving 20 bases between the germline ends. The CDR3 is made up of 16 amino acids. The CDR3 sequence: CASSLGLPEGVETQYF. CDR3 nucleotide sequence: TGCGCCAGCAGCTTAGGACTCCCCGAAGGGGTAGAGACCCAGTACTTC.

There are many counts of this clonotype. The CDR3 loop is CASTHGSLSYNEQFF. CDR3 sequence (DNA): TGTGCCAGCACCCACGGGAGCCTCTCCTACAATGAGCAGTTCTTC. The J gene is TRBJ2-1, the V gene TRBV27, with a possible D match to TRBD2 (6 bases). The CDR3 totals 15 residues. The V end was cut by 7 bases, the J end by 0 bases, with 13 bases between. The V gene's germline CDR1 is MNHEY and CDR2 SMNVEV (reference sequence).

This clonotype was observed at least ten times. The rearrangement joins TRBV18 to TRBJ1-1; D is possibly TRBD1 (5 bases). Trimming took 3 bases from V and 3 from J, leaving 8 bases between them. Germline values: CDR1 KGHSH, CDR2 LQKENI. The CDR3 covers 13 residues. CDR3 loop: CASSPGGDTEAFF. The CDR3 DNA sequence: TGTGCCAGCTCACCTGGGGGGGACACTGAAGCTTTCTTT.

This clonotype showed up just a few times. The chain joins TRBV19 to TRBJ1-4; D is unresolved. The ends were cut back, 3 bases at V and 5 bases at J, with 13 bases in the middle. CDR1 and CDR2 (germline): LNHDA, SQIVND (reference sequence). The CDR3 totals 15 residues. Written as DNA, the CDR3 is TGTGCCAGTAGTATGGATCCCGGATCCAATGAAAAACTGTTTTTT. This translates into CASSMDPGSNEKLFF.

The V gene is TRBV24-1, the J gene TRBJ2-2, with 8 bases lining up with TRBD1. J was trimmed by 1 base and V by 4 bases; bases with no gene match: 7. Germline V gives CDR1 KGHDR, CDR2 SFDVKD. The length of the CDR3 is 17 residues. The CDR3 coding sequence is TGTGCCACCAGTGACCCAGGGGGCAGGGGGAACACCGGGGAGCTGTTTTTT. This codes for CATSDPGGRGNTGELFF.

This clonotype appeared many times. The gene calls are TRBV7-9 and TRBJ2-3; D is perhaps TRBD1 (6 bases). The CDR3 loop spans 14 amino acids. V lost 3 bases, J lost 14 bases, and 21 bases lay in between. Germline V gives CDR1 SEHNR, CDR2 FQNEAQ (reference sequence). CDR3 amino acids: CASSFWDTLKNTYF. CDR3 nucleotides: TGTGCCAGCAGCTTTTGGGACACCTTGAAAAATACGTATTTT.

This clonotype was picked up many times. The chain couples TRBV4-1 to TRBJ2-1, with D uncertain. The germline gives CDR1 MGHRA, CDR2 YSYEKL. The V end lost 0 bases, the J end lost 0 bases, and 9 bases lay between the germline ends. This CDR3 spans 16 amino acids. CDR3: CASSQDLAPSYNEQFF. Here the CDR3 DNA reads TGCGCCAGCAGCCAAGATTTGGCCCCCTCCTACAATGAGCAGTTCTTC.

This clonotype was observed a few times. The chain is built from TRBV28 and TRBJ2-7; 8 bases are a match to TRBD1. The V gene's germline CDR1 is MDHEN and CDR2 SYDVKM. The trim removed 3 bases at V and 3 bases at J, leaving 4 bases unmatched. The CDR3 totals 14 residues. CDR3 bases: TGTGCCAGCAGTTTCTACAGGGGGTTCTACGAGCAGTACTTC. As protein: CASSFYRGFYEQYF.

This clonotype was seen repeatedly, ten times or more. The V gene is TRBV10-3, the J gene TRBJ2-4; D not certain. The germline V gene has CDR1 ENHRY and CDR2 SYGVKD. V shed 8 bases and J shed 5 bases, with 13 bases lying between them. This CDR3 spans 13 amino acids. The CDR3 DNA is TGTGCCATCCTCGGTGAGGCAGAAAACATTCAGTACTTC. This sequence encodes CAILGEAENIQYF.

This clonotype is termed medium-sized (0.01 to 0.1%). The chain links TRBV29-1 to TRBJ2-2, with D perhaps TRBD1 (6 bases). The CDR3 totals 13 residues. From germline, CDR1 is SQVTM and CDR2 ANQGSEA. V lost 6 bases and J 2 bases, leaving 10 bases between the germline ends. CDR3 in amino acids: CSVQDRNTGELFF. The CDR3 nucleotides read TGCAGCGTCCAGGACAGAAACACCGGGGAGCTGTTTTTT.

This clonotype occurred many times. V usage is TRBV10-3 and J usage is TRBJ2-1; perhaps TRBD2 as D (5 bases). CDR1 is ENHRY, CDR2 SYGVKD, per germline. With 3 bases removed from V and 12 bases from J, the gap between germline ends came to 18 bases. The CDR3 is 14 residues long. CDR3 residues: CAISDEFARRGQFF. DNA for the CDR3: TGTGCCATCAGTGACGAATTCGCTAGACGGGGGCAGTTCTTC.

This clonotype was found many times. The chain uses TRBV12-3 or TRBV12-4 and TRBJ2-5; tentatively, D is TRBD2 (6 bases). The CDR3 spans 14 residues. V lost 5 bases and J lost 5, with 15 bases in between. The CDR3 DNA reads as TGTGCCAGCAGTCCGACTAGGACTCACGAGACCCAGTACTTC. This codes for CASSPTRTHETQYF.

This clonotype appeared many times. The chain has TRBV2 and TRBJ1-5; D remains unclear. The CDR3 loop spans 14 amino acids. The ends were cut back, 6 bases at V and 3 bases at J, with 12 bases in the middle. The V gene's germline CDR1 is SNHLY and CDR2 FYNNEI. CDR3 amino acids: CASRHRAINQPQHF. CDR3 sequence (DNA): TGTGCCAGCAGACACCGGGCCATCAATCAGCCCCAGCATTTT.

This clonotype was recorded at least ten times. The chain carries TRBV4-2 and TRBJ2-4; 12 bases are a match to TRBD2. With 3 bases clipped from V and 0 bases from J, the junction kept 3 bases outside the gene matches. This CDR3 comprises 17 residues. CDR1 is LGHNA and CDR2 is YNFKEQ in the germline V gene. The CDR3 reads CASSHETSGGAKNIQYF. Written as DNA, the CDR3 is TGTGCCAGCAGCCATGAGACTAGCGGGGGAGCCAAAAACATTCAGTACTTC.

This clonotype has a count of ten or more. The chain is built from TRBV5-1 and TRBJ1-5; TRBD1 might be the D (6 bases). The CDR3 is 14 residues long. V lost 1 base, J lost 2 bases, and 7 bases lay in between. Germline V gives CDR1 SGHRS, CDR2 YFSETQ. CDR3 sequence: CASSLSGGNQPQHF. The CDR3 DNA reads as TGCGCCAGCAGCTTGTCAGGGGGCAATCAGCCCCAGCATTTT.

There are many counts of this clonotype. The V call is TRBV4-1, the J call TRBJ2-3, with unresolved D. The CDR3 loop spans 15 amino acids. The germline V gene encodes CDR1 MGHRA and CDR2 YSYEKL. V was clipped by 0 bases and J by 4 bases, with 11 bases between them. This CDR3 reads CASSQDPGRSDTQYF. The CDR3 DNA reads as TGCGCCAGCAGCCAAGACCCGGGCCGCTCAGATACGCAGTATTTT.

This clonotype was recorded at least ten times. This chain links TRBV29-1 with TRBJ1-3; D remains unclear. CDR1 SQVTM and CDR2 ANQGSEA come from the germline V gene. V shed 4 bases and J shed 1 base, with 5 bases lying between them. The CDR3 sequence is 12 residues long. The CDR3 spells CSVVKSGNTIYF. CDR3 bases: TGCAGCGTTGTAAAGTCTGGAAACACCATATATTTT.

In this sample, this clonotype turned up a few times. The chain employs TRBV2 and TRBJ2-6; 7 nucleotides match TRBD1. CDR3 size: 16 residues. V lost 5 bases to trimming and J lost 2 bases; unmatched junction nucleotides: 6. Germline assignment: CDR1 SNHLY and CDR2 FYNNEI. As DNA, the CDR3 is TGTGCCAGCAGTCAGACAGGGCGGGCTGGGGCCAACGTCCTGACTTTC. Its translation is CASSQTGRAGANVLTF.

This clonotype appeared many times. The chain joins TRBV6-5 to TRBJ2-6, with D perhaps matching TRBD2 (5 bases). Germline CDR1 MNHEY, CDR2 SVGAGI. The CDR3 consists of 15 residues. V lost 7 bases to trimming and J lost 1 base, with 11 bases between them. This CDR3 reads CASISSGSGANVLTF. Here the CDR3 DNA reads TGTGCCAGCATTTCTTCGGGGTCTGGGGCCAACGTCCTGACTTTC.

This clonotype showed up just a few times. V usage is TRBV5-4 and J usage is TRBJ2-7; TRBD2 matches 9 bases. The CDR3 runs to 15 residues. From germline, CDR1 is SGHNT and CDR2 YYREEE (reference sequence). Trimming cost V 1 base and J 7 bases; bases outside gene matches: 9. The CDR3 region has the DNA TGTGCCAGCAGCTTGCAGGCGGGAGGGTCTCGAGAGCAGTACTTC. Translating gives CASSLQAGGSREQYF.

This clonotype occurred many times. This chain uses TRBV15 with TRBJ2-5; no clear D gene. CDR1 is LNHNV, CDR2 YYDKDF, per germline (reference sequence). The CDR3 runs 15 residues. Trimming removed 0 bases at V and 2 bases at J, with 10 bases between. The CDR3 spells CATSRERTVQETQYF. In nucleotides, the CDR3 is TGTGCCACCAGCAGAGAAAGGACGGTACAAGAGACCCAGTACTTC.

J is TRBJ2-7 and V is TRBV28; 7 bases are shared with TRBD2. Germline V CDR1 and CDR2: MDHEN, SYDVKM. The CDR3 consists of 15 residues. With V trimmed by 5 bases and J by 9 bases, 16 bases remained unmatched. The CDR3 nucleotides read TGTGCCAGCAGTCCCTGGACTAGTCTTCCCTGGGTGCAGTACTTC. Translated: CASSPWTSLPWVQYF.

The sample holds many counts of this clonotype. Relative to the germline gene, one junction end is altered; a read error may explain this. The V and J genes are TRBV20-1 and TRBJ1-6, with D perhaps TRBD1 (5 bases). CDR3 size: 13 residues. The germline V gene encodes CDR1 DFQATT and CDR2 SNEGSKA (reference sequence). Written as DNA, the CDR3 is TGCAGCGCTACGGGGGGGAACAATTCACCCCTCCACTTT. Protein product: CSATGGNNSPLHF.

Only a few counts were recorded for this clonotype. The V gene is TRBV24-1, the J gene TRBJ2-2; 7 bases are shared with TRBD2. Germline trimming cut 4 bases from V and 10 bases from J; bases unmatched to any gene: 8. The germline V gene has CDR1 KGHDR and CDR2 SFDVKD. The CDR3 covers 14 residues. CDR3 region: CATSDRQLASELFF. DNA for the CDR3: TGTGCCACCAGTGACCGTCAACTAGCGTCGGAGCTGTTTTTT.

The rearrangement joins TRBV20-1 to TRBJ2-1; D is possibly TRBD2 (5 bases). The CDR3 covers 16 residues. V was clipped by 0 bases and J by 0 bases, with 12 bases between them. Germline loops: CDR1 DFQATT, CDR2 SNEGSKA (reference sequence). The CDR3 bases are TGCAGTGCTAGAGATACGGGCGGAGGCTCCTACAATGAGCAGTTCTTC. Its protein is CSARDTGGGSYNEQFF.

CDR3 nucleotide sequence: TGTGCCAGCAGCTTAGGGGTCAATCAGCCCCAGCATTTT. Its protein product is CASSLGVNQPQHF. V usage is TRBV11-2 and J usage is TRBJ1-5; D uncertain. Germline CDR1 SGHAT, CDR2 FQNNGV. V was cut by 1 base and J by 3 bases, with 4 bases left in between. The CDR3 has 13 amino acids. The full variable domain, its missing parts supplied by reference TRBV11-2 and TRBJ1-5, is EAGVAQSPRYKIIEKRQSVAFWCNPISGHATLYWYQQILGQGPKLLIQFQNNGVVDDSQLPKDRFSAERLKGVDSTLKIQPAKLEDSAVYLCASSLGVNQPQHFGDGTRLSIL.

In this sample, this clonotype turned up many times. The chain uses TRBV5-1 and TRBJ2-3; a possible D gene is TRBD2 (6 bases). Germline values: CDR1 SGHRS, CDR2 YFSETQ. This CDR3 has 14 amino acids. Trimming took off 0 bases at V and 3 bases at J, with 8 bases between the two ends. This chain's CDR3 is CASSLAGATDTQYF. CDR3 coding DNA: TGCGCCAGCAGCTTGGCGGGAGCAACAGATACGCAGTATTTT.